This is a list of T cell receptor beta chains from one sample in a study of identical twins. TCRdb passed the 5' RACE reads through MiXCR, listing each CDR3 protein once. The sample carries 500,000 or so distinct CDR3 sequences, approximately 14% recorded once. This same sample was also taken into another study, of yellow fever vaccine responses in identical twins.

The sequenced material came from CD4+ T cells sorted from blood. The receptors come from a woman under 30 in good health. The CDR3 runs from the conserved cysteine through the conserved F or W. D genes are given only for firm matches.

CDR3 protein: CASSLEVGEAFF
D gene: -
J gene: TRBJ1-1
V gene: TRBV3-1

CDR3 protein: CASSLDRAFRDTEAFF
D gene: -
J gene: TRBJ1-1
V gene: TRBV7-8

CDR3 protein: CASSYSGGRGIGDTQYF
D gene: -
J gene: TRBJ2-3
V gene: TRBV6-5

CDR3 protein: CASSLGFLYNEQFF
D gene: -
J gene: TRBJ2-1
V gene: TRBV7-2

CDR3 protein: CASSVAPRPGNTQYF
D gene: -
J gene: TRBJ2-3
V gene: TRBV9

CDR3 protein: CASSPSGGGPYNEQFF
D gene: TRBD2
J gene: TRBJ2-1
V gene: TRBV5-1

CDR3 protein: CASSPQPAGLTRTEELFF
D gene: -
J gene: TRBJ2-2
V gene: TRBV18

CDR3 protein: CAWSTGGSGANVLTF
D gene: -
J gene: TRBJ2-6
V gene: TRBV30

CDR3 protein: CASSLVARTYNEQFF
D gene: -
J gene: TRBJ2-1
V gene: TRBV7-6

CDR3 protein: CASSLAAGGYTEAFF
D gene: TRBD1
J gene: TRBJ1-1
V gene: TRBV7-2

CDR3 protein: CASRRTGGLETQYF
D gene: TRBD1
J gene: TRBJ2-5
V gene: TRBV27

CDR3 protein: CASSYGGVGTGELFF
D gene: TRBD2
J gene: TRBJ2-2
V gene: TRBV6-2/TRBV6-3

CDR3 protein: CASSYSEASAEQFF
D gene: -
J gene: TRBJ2-1
V gene: TRBV6-5